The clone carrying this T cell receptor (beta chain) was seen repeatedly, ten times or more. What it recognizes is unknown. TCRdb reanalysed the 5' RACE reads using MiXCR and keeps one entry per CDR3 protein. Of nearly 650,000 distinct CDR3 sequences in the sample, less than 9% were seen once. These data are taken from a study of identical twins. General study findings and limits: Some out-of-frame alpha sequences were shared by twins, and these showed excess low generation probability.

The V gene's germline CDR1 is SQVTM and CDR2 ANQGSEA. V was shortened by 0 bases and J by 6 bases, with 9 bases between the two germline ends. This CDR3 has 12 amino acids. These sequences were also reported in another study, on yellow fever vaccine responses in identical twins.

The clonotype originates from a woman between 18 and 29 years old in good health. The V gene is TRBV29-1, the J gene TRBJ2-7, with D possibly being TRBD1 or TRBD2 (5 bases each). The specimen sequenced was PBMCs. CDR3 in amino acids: CSVEDAGAEQYF. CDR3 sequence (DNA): TGCAGCGTTGAAGATGCCGGGGCCGAGCAGTACTTC.